The 25 T cell receptor beta chains below come from one sample, sequenced in a study of cytomegalovirus exposure and HLA in healthy donors. This table comes from immunoSEQ multiplex PCR, and its TCRdb copy is limited to in-frame clones, with some not included. The profile shows over 250,000 clones, 80% to 90% of them singletons. What was sequenced was PBMCs. These receptors all come from a woman aged 18-29 years in good health and CMV-seronegative.

The chain employs TRBV7-2 and TRBJ2-3; D gene uncertain. The CDR3 has 14 amino acids. Trimming pared 2 bases from V and 0 bases from J, leaving 6 bases between. Germline values: CDR1 SGHTA, CDR2 FQGNSA. This CDR3 is CASSLISSTDTQYF. In nucleotides, the CDR3 is TGTGCCAGCAGCTTAATCTCTAGCACAGATACGCAGTATTTT.

The CDR3 sequence is CAWSLRVGNTIYF. CDR3 nucleotides: TGTGCCTGGAGTCTGAGGGTTGGAAACACCATATATTTT. The rearrangement links TRBV30 to TRBJ1-3; D gene ambiguous. CDR3 length: 13 amino acids. CDR1 and CDR2 from the germline V gene are GTSNPN and SVGIG (reference sequence). Deletions cut 2 bases from V and 3 bases from J, with 8 bases between.

V is TRBV7-9 and J is TRBJ2-5; 8 bases agree with TRBD2. V dropped 3 bases and J dropped 4; count of bases not matched to a gene: 1. The CDR3 spans 13 residues. Per the germline V gene, CDR1 is SEHNR and CDR2 is FQNEAQ (reference sequence). The CDR3 DNA follows: TGTGCCAGCAGCTTCGGACTAGCAGAGACCCAGTACTTC. As protein: CASSFGLAETQYF.

This chain connects TRBV5-1 to TRBJ2-7; D call uncertain. This CDR3 has 15 residues. V dropped 6 bases and J dropped 3 bases, with 19 bases sitting between them. Germline lookup yields CDR1 SGHRS and CDR2 YFSETQ. The CDR3 nucleotides are TGCGCCAGCACCCCATCATTGGGCAGTAACTACGAGCAGTACTTC. Protein: CASTPSLGSNYEQYF.

A remark on this clone: The same CDR3 can be traced to other DNA sequences in this sample. This sequence joins TRBV9 and TRBJ1-5, with 7 bases fitting TRBD1. V shed 0 bases, J shed 2 bases, and the junction held 2 bases outside the gene matches. The CDR3 is made up of 15 amino acids. Germline V gene sequence: CDR1 SGDLS, CDR2 YYNGEE. As DNA, the CDR3 is TGTGCCAGCAGCGTAGGGACAGGAGGCAATCAGCCCCAGCATTTT. It codes for CASSVGTGGNQPQHF.

This chain uses TRBV14 with TRBJ1-1, with a possible D match to TRBD1 (6 bases). The CDR3 runs to 13 residues. Trimming stripped 4 bases from V and 1 base from J, with 7 bases between. Germline CDR1 is SGHDN and CDR2 is FVKESK. The CDR3 loop is CASSLQGNTEAFF. CDR3 coding DNA: TGTGCCAGCAGCCTACAGGGGAACACTGAAGCTTTCTTT.

This clone was seen more than once but under ten times. Here the CDR3 DNA reads TGTGCCTGGAGTCCAAACTTCTATGGCTACACCTTC. This sequence encodes CAWSPNFYGYTF. The chain is built from TRBV30 and TRBJ1-2; D remains ambiguous. CDR1 is GTSNPN, CDR2 SVGIG, per germline (reference sequence). The CDR3 has 12 residues. V gave up 2 bases and J gave up 4 bases, with 8 bases separating them.

The V gene is TRBV4-3, the J gene TRBJ2-1; possibly TRBD1 for D (5 bases). Trimming took off 0 bases at V and 2 bases at J, with 8 bases between the two ends. Germline-derived CDR1 and CDR2 are LGHNA and YSLEER. There are 15 residues in the CDR3. CDR3 sequence (DNA): TGCGCCAGCAGCCAAGATGCGACAGCCTACAATGAGCAGTTCTTC. Translating it yields CASSQDATAYNEQFF.

The rearrangement uses TRBV5-1 and TRBJ2-5; tentatively, D is TRBD1 (5 bases). This CDR3 is built from 17 residues. The germline V gene encodes CDR1 SGHRS and CDR2 YFSETQ. Trimming took off 0 bases at V and 7 bases at J, with 22 bases between the two ends. In nucleotides, the CDR3 is TGCGCCAGCAGCTTGGTTCCATCGGCGGACGGAAGGGGGACCCAGTACTTC. Protein sequence: CASSLVPSADGRGTQYF.

The chain couples TRBV10-1 to TRBJ1-5, with 7 positions matching TRBD1. From germline, CDR1 is WNHNN and CDR2 SYGVQD (reference sequence). The CDR3 covers 14 residues. Losses at the gene ends were 10 bases for V and 5 bases for J; bases not matched to a gene: 11. CDR3 DNA: TGCGCCAAACTACAGGGGCGAGGAGATCAGCCCCAGCATTTT. It is translated as CAKLQGRGDQPQHF.

This clone was picked up one time. In nucleotides, the CDR3 is TGTGCCAGCAGCTTAGGACAGGATGCTTTCTTT. It is translated as CASSLGQDAFF. The rearrangement joins TRBV7-8 to TRBJ1-1, with a possible D match to TRBD1 (6 bases). V lost 1 base and J lost 11, with 8 bases in between. Germline CDR1 is SGHVS and CDR2 is FQNEAQ. The CDR3 totals 11 residues.

This clone was seen a few times. The chain employs TRBV7-6 and TRBJ1-1; D unresolved. Trimming left V 4 bases short and J 6 bases short, with 6 bases between. CDR1 and CDR2 from the germline V gene are SGHVS and FNYEAQ. The CDR3 contains 11 residues. CDR3 nucleotide sequence: TGTGCCAGCAGCTCAACAGCTGAAGCTTTCTTT. Translated, it gives CASSSTAEAFF.

This clone has more than one count but fewer than ten. The rearrangement links TRBV7-2 to TRBJ1-2; D perhaps matches TRBD1 (5 bases). Trimming removed 7 bases at V and 0 bases at J, with 12 bases between. The germline gives CDR1 SGHTA, CDR2 FQGNSA. This CDR3 has 14 amino acids. CDR3 nucleotide sequence: TGTGCCAGCACCCCCCCGGGGGCTAACTATGGCTACACCTTC. It translates to CASTPPGANYGYTF.

The V and J genes are TRBV11-2 and TRBJ2-3, with TRBD2 matching 13 bases. The germline V gene encodes CDR1 SGHAT and CDR2 FQNNGV. V was clipped by 5 bases and J by 6 bases; unmatched bases: 5. The CDR3 is 15 amino acids. CDR3 in amino acids: CASSNQLAGGDTQYF. The CDR3 bases are TGTGCCAGCAGCAACCAACTAGCGGGAGGGGATACGCAGTATTTT.

The chain links TRBV7-9 to TRBJ1-4; D might be TRBD1 (6 bases). Deletions cut 3 bases from V and 7 bases from J, with 9 bases between. The V gene's germline CDR1 is SEHNR and CDR2 FQNEAQ (reference sequence). This CDR3 spans 13 amino acids. The DNA for the CDR3 is TGTGCCAGCAGCTTGGGGGCCATTGAAAAACTGTTTTTT. This translates into CASSLGAIEKLFF.

The chain couples TRBV7-9 to TRBJ2-7; no reliable D call. V shed 5 bases and J shed 6 bases, with 11 bases lying between them. This CDR3 is built from 12 residues. Germline V gene sequence: CDR1 SEHNR, CDR2 FQNEAQ (reference sequence). The CDR3 reads CASSPREIEQYF. CDR3 bases: TGTGCCAGCAGCCCGCGCGAAATCGAGCAGTACTTC. Complete variable domain (other parts from reference TRBV7-9 and TRBJ2-7): DTGVSQNPRHKITKRGQNVTFRCDPISEHNRLYWYRQTLGQGPEFLTYFQNEAQLEKSRLLSDRFSAERPKGSFSTLEIQRTEQGDSAMYLCASSPREIEQYFGPGTRLTVT.

The V and J genes are TRBV29-1 and TRBJ2-3, with 13 bases fitting TRBD2. V lost 5 bases, J lost 1 base, and 12 bases stayed unmatched. Per germline, CDR1 SQVTM and CDR2 ANQGSEA. This CDR3 spans 18 amino acids. The CDR3 DNA reads as TGCAGCGTTACGGGACTAGCGGGACCCGAGGGGGGCACAGATACGCAGTATTTT. This gives the protein CSVTGLAGPEGGTDTQYF.

The rearrangement links TRBV9 to TRBJ1-2, with 7 bases fitting TRBD1. Germline loops: CDR1 SGDLS, CDR2 YYNGEE. Trimming took 5 bases from V and 6 from J; bases not matched to a gene: 10. The CDR3 is made up of 14 amino acids. The CDR3 DNA follows: TGTGCCAGCAGAAACGCCGGGACAGAGCATGGCTACACCTTC. Translating it yields CASRNAGTEHGYTF.

The CDR3 loop is CASSLEQAETQYF. The DNA for the CDR3 is TGTGCCAGCAGCTTAGAACAGGCAGAGACCCAGTACTTC. The rearrangement links TRBV7-7 to TRBJ2-5; the D gene is possibly TRBD1 (5 bases). V lost 1 base to trimming and J lost 4 bases, with 7 bases between them. Germline loops: CDR1 SSHAT, CDR2 FNYEAQ (reference sequence). This CDR3 spans 13 amino acids. Filled out from reference TRBV7-7 and TRBJ2-5, the complete variable domain reads GAGVSQSPRYKVTKRGQDVTLRCDPISSHATLYWYQQALGQGPEFLTYFNYEAQPDKSGLPSDRFSAERPEGSISTLTIQRTEQRDSAMYRCASSLEQAETQYFGPGTRLLVL.

The chain employs TRBV28 and TRBJ1-5; 9 bases are shared with TRBD1. The V gene's germline CDR1 is MDHEN and CDR2 SYDVKM. The V segment lost 8 bases and the J segment 6 bases; nucleotides outside the gene matches: 11. This CDR3 is built from 15 residues. The CDR3, as DNA: TGTGCCAGCCTCCCTCATACAGGGGGCAGTCAGCCCCAGCATTTT. Its protein product is CASLPHTGGSQPQHF. Based on the CDR3 plus reference TRBV28 and TRBJ1-5, the full variable domain is DVKVTQSSRYLVKRTGEKVFLECVQDMDHENMFWYRQDPGLGLRLIYFSYDVKMKEKGDIPEGYSVSREKKERFSLILESASTNQTSMYLCASLPHTGGSQPQHFGDGTRLSIL.

The gene calls are TRBV28 and TRBJ2-2, with TRBD2 matching 8 bases. Looked up from germline, CDR1 is MDHEN and CDR2 is SYDVKM. Trimming at V came to 1 base and at J to 2 bases, leaving 3 bases not matched to a gene. The CDR3 length is 16 residues. The CDR3 bases are TGTGCCAGCAGTTTATACGGGGGGGTCAACACCGGGGAGCTGTTTTTT. The encoded protein is CASSLYGGVNTGELFF.

The chain carries TRBV27 and TRBJ2-3; TRBD1 is a possible D gene (5 bases). This CDR3 is built from 16 residues. Germline V gene data show CDR1 as MNHEY and CDR2 as SMNVEV (reference sequence). Trimming cost V 3 bases and J 0 bases, with 13 bases left between them. The CDR3 sequence: CASSLVGAASTDTQYF. The CDR3 DNA follows: TGTGCCAGCAGTTTGGTAGGGGCGGCAAGCACAGATACGCAGTATTTT.

In nucleotides, the CDR3 is TGTGCCAGCAGCCCCTGGTTTAGTTTCGATGAGCAGTTCTTC. Translation: CASSPWFSFDEQFF. V and J are TRBV14 and TRBJ2-1; D remains ambiguous. V was cut by 4 bases and J by 8 bases, with 15 bases left in between. There are 14 residues in the CDR3. Germline V gene data show CDR1 as SGHDN and CDR2 as FVKESK.

This clone was detected only a few times. The chain has TRBV6-5 and TRBJ1-2, with 7 bases that match TRBD1. The junction had 4 bases not matched to a gene; V was cut back by 5 bases and J by 4 bases. This CDR3 spans 13 amino acids. Germline CDR1 and CDR2: MNHEY and SVGAGI. Here the CDR3 DNA reads TGTGCCAGCAGTGAGGGACAGATCTATGGCTACACCTTC. This gives the protein CASSEGQIYGYTF.

CDR3 sequence reads: CASSLATEVTQYF. The CDR3 DNA sequence: TGTGCCAGCAGCTTAGCCACCGAGGTGACCCAGTACTTC. This rearrangement joins TRBV7-9 to TRBJ2-5; D not resolved. This CDR3 region has 13 residues. Trimming removed 0 bases from V and 7 bases from J, with 9 bases in between. CDR1 SEHNR and CDR2 FQNEAQ come from the germline V gene (reference sequence). The entire variable domain, with the rest obtained from reference TRBV7-9 and TRBJ2-5, is as follows: DTGVSQNPRHKITKRGQNVTFRCDPISEHNRLYWYRQTLGQGPEFLTYFQNEAQLEKSRLLSDRFSAERPKGSFSTLEIQRTEQGDSAMYLCASSLATEVTQYFGPGTRLLVL.